What follows describes a single T cell receptor beta chain. The data were taken from a study of blood T cell repertoires in COVID-19. Whole-study context: There were acute and convalescent COVID-19 samples, and they came from the United States, Italy and Spain. PBMCs, B-cell-depleted T cells, or T cells were the source of the cDNA or gDNA that made up the material.

Sequencing was performed with immunoSEQ multiplex PCR; in TCRdb, only in-frame clones are kept and a portion is missing. Here the sample spans 200,000 to 250,000 clones, 80% to 85% being singletons. The germline gives CDR1 GTSNPN, CDR2 SVGIG (reference sequence). Trimming removed 0 bases at V and 4 bases at J, with 9 bases between. The CDR3 is 13 residues long. J is TRBJ1-2 and V is TRBV30, with D possibly TRBD1 on 5 matching bases. The sequence derives from a woman younger than 30 with acute or convalescent COVID-19. Sequenced: peripheral blood. The CDR3 nucleotides are TGTGCCTGGAGTGTACGGGGGGGCTATGGCTACACCTTC. Its protein is CAWSVRGGYGYTF.